One sample yielded the 12 T cell receptor beta chains listed below, sequenced in a study of cytomegalovirus exposure and HLA in healthy donors. In the PCR, 60 Vbeta and 13 Jbeta primers were used. Sequencing was performed with immunoSEQ multiplex PCR; in TCRdb, only in-frame clones are kept and a portion is missing. Here the sample spans around 140,000 clones, 78% being singletons. The sequenced sample consisted of PBMCs. The receptors here all came from a middle-aged woman in good health and CMV-seropositive.

The gene calls are TRBV6-5 and TRBJ2-7; TRBD1 matches 9 bases. Germline trimming cut 5 bases from V and 6 bases from J; bases unmatched to any gene: 8. CDR3 size: 14 residues. Germline V lookup: CDR1 MNHEY, CDR2 SVGAGI. The CDR3 nucleotides are TGTGCCAGCAGTCTCCGGGACAGGGTGGGCGAGCAGTACTTC. It specifies CASSLRDRVGEQYF.

J is TRBJ2-7 and V is TRBV28; D is possibly TRBD1 (5 bases). V lost 2 bases and J 5 bases, leaving 16 bases between the germline ends. CDR1 and CDR2 from the germline V gene are MDHEN and SYDVKM. There are 15 residues in the CDR3. CDR3 nucleotides: TGTGCCAGCAGTTTAGCGAAGGCAGGGAAGGACGAGCAGTACTTC. Residues: CASSLAKAGKDEQYF.

The chain joins TRBV18 to TRBJ1-2; a possible D gene is TRBD1 (6 bases). This CDR3 region has 14 residues. Trimming stripped 1 base from V and 6 bases from J, with 12 bases between. Germline V gene sequence: CDR1 KGHSH, CDR2 LQKENI. Here the CDR3 reads CASSPRRTVDGYTF. CDR3 coding DNA: TGTGCCAGCTCACCACGTCGGACAGTAGATGGCTACACCTTC.

This chain uses TRBV6-5 with TRBJ1-2; 7 bases are shared with TRBD1. The V gene end was trimmed by 5 bases and the J gene end by 4 bases; junction bases not matched to a gene: 7. The CDR3 spans 14 residues. Germline lookup yields CDR1 MNHEY and CDR2 SVGAGI. The CDR3 loop reads CASSERGTVYGYTF. The CDR3 nucleotides read TGTGCCAGCAGTGAACGAGGGACAGTCTATGGCTACACCTTC.

The chain uses TRBV27 and TRBJ2-7; 10 bases agree with TRBD2. Germline CDR1 reads MNHEY; CDR2 reads SMNVEV (reference sequence). Trimming at V came to 6 bases and at J to 3 bases, leaving 8 bases not matched to a gene. The CDR3 consists of 15 residues. The CDR3 DNA follows: TGTGCCAGCAGGCAAAGGACTAGCGGTGACTACGAGCAGTACTTC. This translates into CASRQRTSGDYEQYF.

The CDR3, as DNA: TGCGCCAGCAGCTTGGAGACTAGGAATTCACCCCTCCACTTT. This gives the protein CASSLETRNSPLHF. This sequence joins TRBV5-1 and TRBJ1-6; no clear D. Germline values: CDR1 SGHRS, CDR2 YFSETQ. The CDR3 runs 14 residues. The ends were cut back, 0 bases at V and 7 bases at J, with 8 bases in the middle.

To note about this clone: One junction end disagrees with the germline gene, perhaps due to a read error. The chain uses TRBV5-1 and TRBJ2-3, with 9 bases fitting TRBD1. This CDR3 spans 13 amino acids. Germline V lookup: CDR1 SGHRS, CDR2 YFSETQ. The CDR3 sequence is CASSQETGGTQCF. DNA of the CDR3: TGCGCCAGCAGCCAAGAGACAGGGGGGACGCAGTGTTTT.

On this clone itself: Because the CDR3's place on the DNA is in doubt, the DNA is left out and the CDR3 is given as listed by TCRdb. The V call is TRBV6-1, the J call TRBJ2-1; the D segment call TRBD1 is taken from the table without a DNA check. From its first to its last residue, the CDR3 has 12 amino acids. Germline assignment: CDR1 MNHNS and CDR2 SASEGT. The CDR3 reads CASSEKWGQGIF.

The chain employs TRBV7-2 and TRBJ1-2, with a weak D call TRBD1 (6 bases). CDR1 is SGHTA, CDR2 FQGNSA, per germline. Trimming pared 5 bases from V and 4 bases from J, leaving 11 bases between. The CDR3 is 13 amino acids. CDR3 region: CASSLDSLYGYTF. DNA of the CDR3: TGTGCCAGCAGCCTGGACAGCCTCTATGGCTACACCTTC.

About this clone: Other DNA sequences in this sample translate to the same CDR3. V and J are TRBV6-5 and TRBJ1-2; D might be TRBD1 (6 bases). The ends were cut back, 7 bases at V and 4 bases at J, with 7 bases in the middle. The CDR3 sequence is 11 residues long. From germline, CDR1 is MNHEY and CDR2 SVGAGI. CDR3 in amino acids: CASTGAYGYTF. The CDR3 region has the DNA TGTGCCAGCACAGGGGCCTATGGCTACACCTTC.

In DNA form, the CDR3 reads TGTGCCTGGAGTGGTCGGGGGGTACAGGATACGCAGTATTTT. This gives the protein CAWSGRGVQDTQYF. This chain connects TRBV30 to TRBJ2-3, with 7 bases fitting TRBD2. The CDR3 length is 14 residues. Germline V gene data show CDR1 as GTSNPN and CDR2 as SVGIG (reference sequence). The V and J ends lost 1 base and 6 bases, in that order; junction bases with no gene match: 7.

This chain connects TRBV18 to TRBJ2-5; 8 bases agree with TRBD2. CDR1 is KGHSH and CDR2 is LQKENI in the germline V gene. With 2 bases clipped from V and 3 bases from J, the junction kept 5 bases outside the gene matches. This CDR3 has 15 amino acids. The CDR3 region is CASSPVKGLEETQYF. The CDR3 region has the DNA TGTGCCAGCTCACCAGTAAAGGGACTAGAAGAGACCCAGTACTTC.